One TCR beta chain is described in this entry. Its target is unknown. The data originate from a study of OX40 agonist ivuxolimab in advanced cancers. Turning to the study itself: Those treated in dose escalation had hepatocellular carcinoma, melanoma, renal cell cancer or head and neck cancer.

Notes on the study in general: On average, CD8+ T cells had more expanded clones than CD4+.

Sequencing was performed with immunoSEQ multiplex PCR; in TCRdb, only in-frame clones are kept and a portion is missing. The data contain approximately 11,000 clones, 78% of them singletons. The TCR sequence derives from an adult with an advanced solid tumor such as melanoma, head and neck, liver or kidney cancer. The material was CD4+ or CD8+ T cells sorted from blood, obtained in a trial of the OX40 agonist ivuxolimab.

CDR3 amino acids: CASSGGSANYGYTF. The CDR3 nucleotides read TGTGCCAGCAGTGGGGGTTCAGCTAACTATGGCTACACCTTC. V gene TRBV27 combines with J gene TRBJ1-2; possibly TRBD1 for D (5 bases). Germline values: CDR1 MNHEY, CDR2 SMNVEV (reference sequence). V was cut by 5 bases and J by 0 bases, with 10 bases left in between. This CDR3 has 14 amino acids.